The clone carrying this T cell receptor beta chain was counted at least ten times. Its cognate antigen is unknown. Genomic DNA was employed as the template in profiling TCR beta VDJ and CDR3. TCRdb re-called the reads through MiXCR, storing one row per CDR3 protein. The top ten clones hold 2% to 3% of a sample with approximately 130,000 distinct CDR3 sequences, 30% to 45% of them seen once. Sequenced patients had shown CD8+CD57+ cell expansion by flow cytometry. This record comes from a study of CD8+CD57+ T cells in acquired aplastic anemia. In the study overall: Average DNA yield from sorted CD4+ and CD8+ cells was approximately 3 ug. The study's findings and limits: It was found that almost 30 CD8+ CDR3 sequences were shared between patients and controls. Patient and control CD8+ Simpson's diversity was not significantly different.

V was pared by 5 bases and J by 0 bases, with 8 bases between. Germline CDR1 and CDR2: SGHAT and FQDESV (reference sequence). The CDR3 totals 14 residues. Input material: sorted CD4+, CD8+, or CD8+CD57+ T cells (not recorded which) from PBMCs. The chain employs TRBV11-1 and TRBJ1-3, with D unclear. The origin of this receptor is a human donor with aplastic anemia. CDR3 amino acids: CASSLASSGNTIYF. The CDR3 DNA is TGTGCCAGCAGCCTGGCCTCCTCTGGAAACACCATATATTTT.